This entry concerns a single TCR beta chain. Antigen: not known. The run depth of the assay was deep. In the source study's methods: Junction-only sequences without quality scores came from ImmunoSEQ, so filtering differed. The table came from immunoSEQ multiplex PCR; TCRdb's copy has only in-frame clones and leaves some out. V, J and clone size are those of that table, while D and trimming were read from the DNA. The repertoire holds about 1.1 million clones, with 77% as singletons. This CDR3 has 13 residues. Trimming cost V 5 bases and J 3 bases, with 11 bases left between them. The germline gives CDR1 SGHTA, CDR2 FQGNSA. This sample stems from a study of shared clonotypes between healthy human individuals. Study observations and caveats: A generally larger estimated richness was seen in naive subsets than in memory subsets. Clonotype sharing among donors was thought likely to change with sequencing depth.

Sequencing input: memory CD4+ T cells from PBMCs. The subset denotes: CD45RA-negative fraction. The V call is TRBV7-2, the J call TRBJ2-7; tentatively, D is TRBD2 (6 bases). This clonotype was sampled from a man between 18 and 29 years old in good health. Some clones in this sample may be carry-over from other donors' samples. CDR3 residues: CASSVGSNYEQYF. The CDR3 DNA sequence: TGTGCCAGCAGCGTCGGGAGTAACTACGAGCAGTACTTC.